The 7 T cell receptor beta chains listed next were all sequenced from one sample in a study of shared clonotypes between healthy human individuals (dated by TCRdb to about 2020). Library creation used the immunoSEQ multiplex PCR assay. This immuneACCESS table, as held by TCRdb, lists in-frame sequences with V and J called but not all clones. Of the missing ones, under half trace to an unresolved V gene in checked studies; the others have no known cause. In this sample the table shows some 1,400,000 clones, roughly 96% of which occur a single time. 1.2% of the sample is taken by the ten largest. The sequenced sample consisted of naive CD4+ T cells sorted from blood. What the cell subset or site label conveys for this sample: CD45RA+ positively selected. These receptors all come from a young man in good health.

The CDR3 DNA is TGTCCCAGTTGGGACAGGGGTTTCACCGGGGAGCTGTTTTTT. Amino acid sequence: CPSWDRGFTGELFF. The chain employs TRBV21-1 and TRBJ2-2; the D call of TRBD1 is as the table states it, not checked on the DNA. TRBV21-1 is a pseudogene locus. The CDR3 is 14 amino acids.

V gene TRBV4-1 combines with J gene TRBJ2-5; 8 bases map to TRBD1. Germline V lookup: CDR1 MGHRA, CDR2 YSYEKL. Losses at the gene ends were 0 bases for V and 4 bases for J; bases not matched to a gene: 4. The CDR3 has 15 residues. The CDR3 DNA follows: TGCGCCAGCAGCCAAGAAGAACAGGGGGTAGAGACCCAGTACTTC. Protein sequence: CASSQEEQGVETQYF.

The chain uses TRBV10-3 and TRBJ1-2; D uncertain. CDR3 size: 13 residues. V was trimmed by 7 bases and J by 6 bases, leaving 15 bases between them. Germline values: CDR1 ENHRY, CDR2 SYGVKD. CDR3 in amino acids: CAITEIERDGYTF. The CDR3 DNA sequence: TGTGCCATCACGGAAATCGAGAGGGATGGCTACACCTTC.

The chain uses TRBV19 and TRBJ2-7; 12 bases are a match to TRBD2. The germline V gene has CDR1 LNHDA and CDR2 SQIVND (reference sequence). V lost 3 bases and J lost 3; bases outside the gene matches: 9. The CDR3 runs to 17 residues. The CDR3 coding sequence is TGTGCCAGTAGTATCCCCCCGACTAGCGGGAGTTTCTACGAGCAGTACTTC. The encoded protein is CASSIPPTSGSFYEQYF.

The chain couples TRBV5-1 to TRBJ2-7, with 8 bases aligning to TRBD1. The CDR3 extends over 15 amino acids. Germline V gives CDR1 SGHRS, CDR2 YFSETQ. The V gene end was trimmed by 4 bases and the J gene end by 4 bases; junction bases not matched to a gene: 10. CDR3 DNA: TGCGCCAGCAGCACCGGACAGGGTGCTACGTACGAGCAGTACTTC. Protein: CASSTGQGATYEQYF.

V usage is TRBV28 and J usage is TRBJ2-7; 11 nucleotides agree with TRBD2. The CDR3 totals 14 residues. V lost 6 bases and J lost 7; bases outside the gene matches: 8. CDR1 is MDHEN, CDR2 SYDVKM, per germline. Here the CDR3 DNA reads TGTGCCAGCAGGTCTAGCGGGAGGCCCGGGGAGCAGTACTTC. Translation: CASRSSGRPGEQYF.

The CDR3 region has the DNA TGTGCCAGCAGCTTTTCGGCTAGCGGCTTAGCCAAAAACATTCAGTACTTC. Translating gives CASSFSASGLAKNIQYF. The V and J genes are TRBV5-4 and TRBJ2-4, with 7 positions matching TRBD2. This CDR3 is built from 17 residues. Germline V CDR1 and CDR2: SGHNT, YYREEE (reference sequence). The ends lost 2 bases at V and 0 bases at J; junction bases unmatched: 8. The whole variable domain, filled in from reference TRBV5-4 and TRBJ2-4, reads ETGVTQSPTHLIKTRGQQVTLRCSSQSGHNTVSWYQQALGQGPQFIFQYYREEENGRGNFPPRFSGLQFPNYSSELNVNALELDDSALYLCASSFSASGLAKNIQYFGAGTRLSVL.